Below, 8 T cell receptor beta chains from the same sample are listed, as sequenced in a study of blood T cells in healthy people across ages. Then a second PCR, running roughly 6 to 12 cycles, was carried out with a sample-barcoded 5' primer and a J-beta primer mix. TCRdb re-derived calls from the 5' RACE reads in MiXCR, one entry per CDR3 protein. The data hold roughly 1,500,000 distinct CDR3 sequences, with approximately 38% observed a single time. Sequencing used blood. The receptor set was obtained from a woman in her late teens or twenties in good health.

The table lists this clonotype with a few counts. The genes are TRBV7-9 and TRBJ2-7, with D perhaps matching TRBD2 (5 bases). The CDR3 runs 13 residues. Between the trimmed V and J ends, which lost 0 bases and 7 bases, there was a span of 10 bases. Germline V gene data show CDR1 as SEHNR and CDR2 as FQNEAQ (reference sequence). The CDR3 reads CASSLAEGLEQYF. The CDR3 nucleotides are TGTGCCAGCAGCTTAGCAGAGGGCTTGGAGCAGTACTTC. The variable domain in full, with the rest retrieved from reference TRBV7-9 and TRBJ2-7, is DTGVSQNPRHKITKRGQNVTFRCDPISEHNRLYWYRQTLGQGPEFLTYFQNEAQLEKSRLLSDRFSAERPKGSFSTLEIQRTEQGDSAMYLCASSLAEGLEQYFGPGTRLTVT.

This chain joins TRBV3-1 and TRBJ2-3, with 7 bases lining up with TRBD2. CDR3 length equals 18 residues. CDR1 and CDR2 (germline): LGHDT, YNNKEL (reference sequence). V shed 1 base and J 6 bases; nucleotides not matched to a gene: 16. CDR3 sequence reads: CASSQGKLVGGPGDTQYF. The CDR3 DNA reads as TGTGCCAGCAGCCAAGGAAAGCTAGTGGGAGGGCCCGGGGATACGCAGTATTTT.

This clonotype occurred a few times. J is TRBJ2-1 and V is TRBV12-3 or TRBV12-4; 7 bases align to TRBD2. Unmatched junction bases numbered 9, after V lost 3 bases and J lost 4 bases. The CDR3 sequence is 16 residues long. The CDR3 loop reads CASSLGGGFWYNEQFF. CDR3 sequence (DNA): TGTGCCAGCAGTTTGGGGGGAGGGTTTTGGTACAATGAGCAGTTCTTC.

The V and J genes are TRBV12-3 or TRBV12-4 and TRBJ2-7, with 12 bases that match TRBD2. V lost 6 bases, J lost 4 bases, and 4 bases stayed unmatched. The CDR3 contains 14 residues. CDR3 loop: CASRWTSGNYEQYF. The CDR3 DNA sequence: TGTGCCAGCAGATGGACTAGCGGGAATTACGAGCAGTACTTC.

In this sample, this clonotype turned up a few times. The chain couples TRBV29-1 to TRBJ1-2; 7 bases align to TRBD1. CDR1 and CDR2 (germline): SQVTM, ANQGSEA. The CDR3 has 17 residues. V gave up 0 bases and J gave up 4 bases; unmatched junction bases: 14. The CDR3 loop is CSVEDRTGAPNLYGYTF. In nucleotides, the CDR3 is TGCAGCGTTGAAGATCGAACAGGGGCGCCTAACCTCTATGGCTACACCTTC.

In its sample, this clonotype was seen a few times. CDR3: CASSSVGVWGNEQFF. The CDR3 region has the DNA TGTGCCAGCAGCTCAGTCGGGGTTTGGGGGAATGAGCAGTTCTTC. The rearrangement joins TRBV7-2 to TRBJ2-1; the D call may be TRBD1 or TRBD2 (5 bases each). The CDR3 extends over 15 amino acids. Germline CDR1 reads SGHTA; CDR2 reads FQGNSA. V lost 4 bases and J lost 7, with 17 bases in between.

This clonotype has ten or more counts. The J gene is TRBJ2-7, the V gene TRBV28, with D perhaps matching TRBD2 (5 bases). This CDR3 has 15 residues. Trimming removed 4 bases from V and 4 bases from J, with 17 bases in between. The germline V gene has CDR1 MDHEN and CDR2 SYDVKM. In DNA, the CDR3 is TGTGCCAGCAGTTCCCCGAGTCGGGAATTTTACGAGCAGTACTTC. It specifies CASSSPSREFYEQYF.

In its sample, this clonotype was seen once. The chain recombines TRBV6-6 with TRBJ2-2; TRBD1 matches 7 bases. Per the germline V gene, CDR1 is MNHNY and CDR2 is SVGAGI (reference sequence). V dropped 7 bases and J dropped 4; count of bases not matched to a gene: 9. This CDR3 comprises 15 residues. CDR3 region: CASTDGQALTGELFF. CDR3 bases: TGTGCCAGCACCGACGGACAGGCCCTCACCGGGGAGCTGTTTTTT.